These 20 T cell receptor beta chains originate from one sample sequenced in a study of blood T cells in healthy people across ages. The authors ran a second PCR of about 6 to 12 cycles using a sample-barcoded 5' primer and a J-beta primer mix. TCRdb reprocessed the 5' RACE reads with MiXCR, giving one entry per CDR3 protein. There are 850,000 to 1,000,000 distinct CDR3 sequences in the sample; about 44% occur only once, and under 15% lies in the top ten. The specimen sequenced was blood. These TCRs come from a man aged 25-45 years in good health.

J is TRBJ1-2 and V is TRBV7-9, with 7 bases lining up with TRBD1. The CDR3 is 17 residues long. From germline, CDR1 is SEHNR and CDR2 FQNEAQ (reference sequence). The V segment lost 5 bases and the J segment 2 bases; nucleotides outside the gene matches: 14. This CDR3 reads CASSLEFNRGSNYGYTF. The CDR3 DNA sequence: TGTGCCAGCAGCCTAGAATTCAACAGGGGATCCAACTATGGCTACACCTTC.

This clonotype was seen only a few times. The rearrangement joins TRBV27 to TRBJ2-2; perhaps TRBD1 as D (6 bases). The germline gives CDR1 MNHEY, CDR2 SMNVEV (reference sequence). The CDR3 totals 14 residues. Deletions cut 2 bases from V and 6 bases from J, with 10 bases between. The CDR3 loop is CASSLQQGAGELFF. For the CDR3, the DNA is TGTGCCAGCAGTTTACAACAGGGAGCCGGGGAGCTGTTTTTT.

The chain recombines TRBV6-5 with TRBJ1-3, with TRBD1 matching 7 bases. Germline CDR1 MNHEY, CDR2 SVGAGI. The CDR3 covers 15 residues. The junction had 9 bases not matched to a gene; V was cut back by 6 bases and J by 4 bases. This CDR3 reads CASSKTGNYGNTIYF. CDR3 nucleotides: TGTGCCAGCAGCAAGACAGGGAATTACGGAAACACCATATATTTT.

V and J are TRBV20-1 and TRBJ1-5, with D tentatively TRBD1 (6 bases). The length of the CDR3 is 14 residues. V was clipped by 3 bases and J by 4 bases, with 13 bases between them. Germline CDR1 is DFQATT and CDR2 is SNEGSKA (reference sequence). This CDR3 reads CSASNRQANQPQHF. CDR3 DNA: TGCAGTGCTAGCAACCGACAGGCTAATCAGCCCCAGCATTTT.

Concerning this clonotype: It may be a read error: a sequence one base away is much more abundant. The V call is TRBV11-3, the J call TRBJ2-7; D possibly uses TRBD1 or TRBD2 (5 bases each). The CDR3 runs 13 residues. Deletions cut 5 bases from V and 7 bases from J, with 15 bases between. Germline CDR1 is SGHNT and CDR2 is YENEEA. The CDR3: CASSVVQGGEQYF. DNA of the CDR3: TGTGCCAGCAGCGTAGTCCAGGGCGGGGAGCAGTACTTC.

The chain is built from TRBV11-2 and TRBJ2-3; D is undetermined. The CDR3 consists of 18 residues. Per the germline V gene, CDR1 is SGHAT and CDR2 is FQNNGV. Deletions cut 0 bases from V and 0 bases from J, with 16 bases between. CDR3 loop: CASSLEYPRTQSTDTQYF. CDR3 DNA sequence: TGTGCCAGCAGCTTAGAGTACCCGAGGACCCAAAGCACAGATACGCAGTATTTT.

The chain links TRBV12-3 or TRBV12-4 to TRBJ1-2; D not certain. The V end lost 7 bases, the J end lost 4 bases, and 19 bases lay between the germline ends. This CDR3 has 15 amino acids. As DNA, the CDR3 is TGTGCCAGCACCCCGGGAGGCTTGGTAGGCTATGGCTACACCTTC. This sequence encodes CASTPGGLVGYGYTF.

This clonotype was seen only once. This rearrangement joins TRBV7-9 to TRBJ1-6; no definite D call. CDR3 length equals 15 residues. CDR1 is SEHNR, CDR2 FQNEAQ, per germline (reference sequence). Trimming took 0 bases from V and 11 from J, leaving 14 bases between them. The CDR3 DNA reads as TGTGCCAGCAGCTTAGCTGGGTCGCAACCGACACCCCTCCACTTT. Its protein product is CASSLAGSQPTPLHF.

This clonotype was counted only a few times. The V gene is TRBV12-3 or TRBV12-4, the J gene TRBJ2-7, with TRBD1 matching 9 bases. This CDR3 is built from 15 residues. The V and J ends lost 7 bases and 3 bases, in that order; junction bases with no gene match: 10. The CDR3: CASTPGTGLDYEQYF. The CDR3 DNA follows: TGTGCCAGCACCCCCGGGACAGGGCTTGACTACGAGCAGTACTTC.

V usage is TRBV10-3 and J usage is TRBJ2-1, with a possible D match to TRBD1 (6 bases). In germline, CDR1 is ENHRY, CDR2 SYGVKD. This CDR3 is 13 amino acids long. With 6 bases removed from V and 8 bases from J, the gap between germline ends came to 14 bases. As DNA, the CDR3 is TGTGCCATCAGGGCAGGGGTGGGCGATGAGCAGTTCTTC. This gives the protein CAIRAGVGDEQFF.

This clonotype was seen repeatedly, ten times or more. This rearrangement joins TRBV6-2 or TRBV6-3 to TRBJ2-7, with 9 bases that match TRBD1. From germline, CDR1 is MNHEY and CDR2 SVGEGT. Unmatched junction bases numbered 5, after V lost 4 bases and J lost 1 base. This CDR3 has 15 amino acids. CDR3 nucleotides: TGTGCCAGCAGTTTGGCGACAGGGGGTTCCTACGAGCAGTACTTC. Its protein is CASSLATGGSYEQYF.

The V gene is TRBV12-3 or TRBV12-4, the J gene TRBJ1-2; D is unclear. The CDR3 is made up of 13 amino acids. V was clipped by 4 bases and J by 1 base, with 7 bases between them. As DNA, the CDR3 is TGTGCCAGCAGTTCGGTTCTTAACTATGGCTACACCTTC. It encodes CASSSVLNYGYTF.

The chain uses TRBV3-1 and TRBJ2-1, with TRBD2 matching over 11 bases. The V segment lost 5 bases and the J segment 8 bases; nucleotides outside the gene matches: 5. CDR1 and CDR2 (germline): LGHDT, YNNKEL (reference sequence). The CDR3 runs to 14 residues. CDR3 DNA: TGTGCCAGCAGCTATAGCGGGGGGGCATATGAGCAGTTCTTC. The encoded protein is CASSYSGGAYEQFF.

V and J are TRBV15 and TRBJ2-1; D is tentatively TRBD1 or TRBD2 (5 bases each). Germline V gene sequence: CDR1 LNHNV, CDR2 YYDKDF (reference sequence). V was trimmed by 0 bases and J by 3 bases, leaving 9 bases between them. The CDR3 is 15 residues long. CDR3 in amino acids: CATSRERDGYNEQFF. CDR3 sequence (DNA): TGTGCCACCAGCAGAGAACGGGACGGCTACAATGAGCAGTTCTTC.

The rearrangement uses TRBV25-1 and TRBJ1-6, with 8 bases matching TRBD1. Germline V gives CDR1 MGHDK, CDR2 SYGVNS. V lost 3 bases, J lost 10 bases, and 8 bases stayed unmatched. The CDR3 extends over 15 amino acids. The CDR3 spells CASSDQGQGTSPLHF. CDR3 sequence (DNA): TGTGCCAGCAGTGACCAAGGACAGGGAACCTCACCCCTCCACTTT.

This clonotype has a count of ten or more. V and J are TRBV7-2 and TRBJ1-4, with D perhaps matching TRBD1 (6 bases). The CDR3 sequence is 15 residues long. Germline lookup yields CDR1 SGHTA and CDR2 FQGNSA. Trimming took off 5 bases at V and 8 bases at J, with 18 bases between the two ends. The CDR3 loop reads CASSAGGLKREKLFF. The DNA of the CDR3 is TGTGCCAGCAGCGCTGGGGGGCTAAAGCGAGAAAAACTGTTTTTT.

The sample holds many counts of this clonotype. V usage is TRBV29-1 and J usage is TRBJ2-1; possibly TRBD1 for D (6 bases). CDR1 is SQVTM, CDR2 ANQGSEA, per germline. This CDR3 is 13 amino acids long. Trimming cost V 4 bases and J 6 bases, with 13 bases left between them. Here the CDR3 DNA reads TGCAGCGTTGCCCCTGGCAGGGGCAATGAGCAGTTCTTC. Residues: CSVAPGRGNEQFF.

The chain uses TRBV20-1 and TRBJ2-7; tentatively, D is TRBD1 (6 bases). The germline V gene encodes CDR1 DFQATT and CDR2 SNEGSKA (reference sequence). The CDR3 contains 13 residues. V gave up 7 bases and J gave up 0 bases, with 13 bases separating them. CDR3 DNA sequence: TGCAGTGGGGGACAACCACCCTCCTACGAGCAGTACTTC. The encoded protein is CSGGQPPSYEQYF.

The chain uses TRBV30 and TRBJ2-1; D is perhaps TRBD1 or TRBD2 (6 bases each). The length of the CDR3 is 12 residues. Trimming shortened V by 4 bases and J by 10 bases, and 14 bases separated the two germline ends. CDR1 is GTSNPN and CDR2 is SVGIG in the germline V gene (reference sequence). Here the CDR3 DNA reads TGTGCCTGGACCGACGGGGGCTTCGAGCAGTTCTTC. Residues: CAWTDGGFEQFF.

J is TRBJ1-2 and V is TRBV3-1; D unclear. With 0 bases removed from V and 4 bases from J, the gap between germline ends came to 12 bases. Germline CDR1 LGHDT, CDR2 YNNKEL (reference sequence). The CDR3 covers 15 residues. CDR3 in amino acids: CASSQDARAGYGYTF. The CDR3 DNA follows: TGTGCCAGCAGCCAAGATGCGCGGGCCGGCTATGGCTACACCTTC.